This TCR beta chain stems from a study of long-term antiretroviral therapy in people with HIV. Study results and limitations: No data on ART adherence, viral resistance or therapy changes. Those clones which expanded before ART made up the dominant part of the repertoire at all time points. Diversity increased after ART yet remained lower than in transplant donor controls.

At the survey level, the v3.0 immunoSEQ assay was run. Using immunoSEQ multiplex PCR, the repertoire was profiled, and TCRdb retains in-frame clones only, with some absent. The sample shows tens of thousands of clones, roughly nine tenths of them seen only once. Comments on this clone: What it binds is not known.

V lost 7 bases to trimming and J lost 5 bases, with 12 bases between them. Germline V gene data show CDR1 as LNHDA and CDR2 as SQIVND (reference sequence). This CDR3 is built from 13 residues. This receptor was identified in a man aged 50 to 59 with HIV. The J gene is TRBJ1-5, the V gene TRBV19; D call uncertain. This specimen was unsorted PBMCs, taken about 5 years before starting antiretroviral therapy. CDR3 in amino acids: CASTADPYQPQHF. The CDR3 DNA sequence: TGTGCCAGTACTGCAGACCCCTATCAGCCCCAGCATTTT.